This is a list of T cell receptor beta chains from one sample in a study of blood T cells in healthy people across ages. One entry per CDR3 protein results from TCRdb running MiXCR on the 5' RACE reads. The table has about 1.7 million distinct CDR3 sequences, 28% seen once; the top ten hold 6.5% to 8.5%. Sequenced material: blood. Receptor source: a woman in her thirties in good health. Each CDR3 is given with its conserved first and last residue. The order of the fields is V gene, J gene, clone size, D gene, CDR3 DNA, CDR3 protein. A D gene is named only where the DNA matches it firmly. Clone size, where shown, is once, few, many, or a class for clones that have expanded.

V: TRBV2
J: TRBJ2-6
size: few
D: NA
DNA: TGTGCCAGCAGCGGCGGGGCGATCTCTGGGGCCAACGTCCTGACTTTC
CDR3: CASSGGAISGANVLTF

V: TRBV4-1
J: TRBJ2-7
size: few
D: TRBD1
DNA: TGCGCCAGCAGCCAAGAGGGGGACAGACCCGAGCAGTACTTC
CDR3: CASSQEGDRPEQYF

V: TRBV5-1
J: TRBJ2-7
size: few
D: NA
DNA: TGCGCCAGCAGCTTGGGAACAGCCAGAAACGAGCAGTACTTC
CDR3: CASSLGTARNEQYF

V: TRBV6-1
J: TRBJ2-3
size: few
D: NA
DNA: TGTGCCAGCAGAGATCTAGAAGGCACAGATACGCAGTATTTT
CDR3: CASRDLEGTDTQYF

V: TRBV12-5
J: TRBJ1-1
size: NA
D: NA
DNA: TGTGCTAGTGGTCCCCTTCTAAACACTGAAGCTTTCTTT
CDR3: CASGPLLNTEAFF

V: TRBV5-5
J: TRBJ2-7
size: NA
D: NA
DNA: TGTGCCAGCAGCTTCAGGTGGGGGTCGGGGAGGAACTACGAGCAGTACTTC
CDR3: CASSFRWGSGRNYEQYF

V: TRBV20-1
J: TRBJ2-3
size: NA
D: NA
DNA: TGCAGTGCTATCAGAGGGATGGGGGAGGTAGCAGATACGCAGTATTTT
CDR3: CSAIRGMGEVADTQYF

V: TRBV7-2
J: TRBJ1-6
size: NA
D: TRBD1
DNA: TGTGCCAGCAGCTTAGAGGGGGCGAGTAATTCACCCCTCCACTTT
CDR3: CASSLEGASNSPLHF

V: TRBV29-1
J: TRBJ2-3
size: few
D: TRBD1
DNA: TGCAGCGTTGAAGATCAGAGGGCAGGGGGCCCCGATACGCAGTATTTT
CDR3: CSVEDQRAGGPDTQYF

V: TRBV29-1
J: TRBJ2-1
size: few
D: NA
DNA: TGCAGCGTTGCTACAGACAATGAGCAGTTCTTC
CDR3: CSVATDNEQFF

V: TRBV9
J: TRBJ1-4
size: NA
D: TRBD1
DNA: TGTGTCAGCAGCTTCCGGGACAGCGATAATGAAAAACTGTTTTTT
CDR3: CVSSFRDSDNEKLFF

V: TRBV12-3/TRBV12-4
J: TRBJ1-1
size: NA
D: NA
DNA: TGTGCCAGCAGTCCGCTTGGAGCTTTCTTT
CDR3: CASSPLGAFF

V: TRBV20-1
J: TRBJ2-7
size: NA
D: TRBD1
DNA: TGCAGTGCTAGAGCCGGGACAGCAGGATACGAGCAGTACTTC
CDR3: CSARAGTAGYEQYF

V: TRBV11-3
J: TRBJ2-3
size: once
D: NA
DNA: TGTGCCAGCAGCTCGCTTGGGACCACAGATACGCAGTATTTT
CDR3: CASSSLGTTDTQYF

V: TRBV18
J: TRBJ2-6
size: few
D: NA
DNA: TGTGCCAGCTCACCGACAAGTGGACCTGGGGCCAACGTCCTGACTTTC
CDR3: CASSPTSGPGANVLTF

V: TRBV5-1
J: TRBJ2-2
size: NA
D: TRBD2
DNA: TGCGCCAGCAGCTTGGCCCCAGCGGGAGGGCCGGACGGGGAGCTGTTTTTT
CDR3: CASSLAPAGGPDGELFF

V: TRBV7-2
J: TRBJ1-1
size: NA
D: NA
DNA: TGTGCCGGCGCATTGGACCCGAACACTGAAGCTTTCTTT
CDR3: CAGALDPNTEAFF

V: TRBV6-6
J: TRBJ2-3
size: many
D: NA
DNA: TGTGCCAGCAGTTATTGGGGCAGAGATACGCAGTATTTT
CDR3: CASSYWGRDTQYF

V: TRBV7-9
J: TRBJ2-1
size: NA
D: NA
DNA: TGTGCCAGCAGCTTAGCAGGGGGAAGTGAGCAGTTCTTC
CDR3: CASSLAGGSEQFF

V: TRBV12-3/TRBV12-4
J: TRBJ1-2
size: NA
D: TRBD1
DNA: TGTGCCAGCAGGGCCAACTCCGACAGGGTGGGTGGCTACACCTTC
CDR3: CASRANSDRVGGYTF

V: TRBV20-1
J: TRBJ1-1
size: few
D: TRBD1
DNA: TGCAGTGCGTTGTCGGAGGGGGCGGGCGATGAAGCTTTCTTT
CDR3: CSALSEGAGDEAFF

V: TRBV5-1
J: TRBJ1-1
size: few
D: TRBD1
DNA: TGCGCCAGCAGCTCCAGGGGGCCGATGAACACTGAAGCTTTCTTT
CDR3: CASSSRGPMNTEAFF

V: TRBV19
J: TRBJ2-6
size: NA
D: NA
DNA: TGTGCCAGTAGTATGGACGGCTCTGGGGCCAACGTCCTGACTTTC
CDR3: CASSMDGSGANVLTF

V: TRBV29-1
J: TRBJ1-2
size: many
D: NA
DNA: TGCAGCACAGCCGGCGGCAGGGTAGATGACTATGGCTACACCTTC
CDR3: CSTAGGRVDDYGYTF

V: TRBV12-3/TRBV12-4
J: TRBJ2-5
size: many
D: NA
DNA: TGTGCCAGCAGTTTCCCGGCGGGGAGAGGGCAAGAGACCCAGTACTTC
CDR3: CASSFPAGRGQETQYF

V: TRBV2
J: TRBJ1-2
size: once
D: NA
DNA: TGTACCAGCAGCGAATATGGCTACACCTTC
CDR3: CTSSEYGYTF

V: TRBV2
J: TRBJ2-3
size: NA
D: NA
DNA: TGCGCCAGCAGTCGGTGGGGGGGCCGTCAGTCAGATACGCAGTATTTT
CDR3: CASSRWGGRQSDTQYF

V: TRBV20-1
J: TRBJ2-7
size: NA
D: NA
DNA: TGCAGTGCTCAAAAAAGGTTCCTCCCCTACGAGCAGTACTTC
CDR3: CSAQKRFLPYEQYF

V: TRBV2
J: TRBJ2-1
size: many
D: NA
DNA: TGTGCCAGCAGCGACTATGAGCAGTTCTTC
CDR3: CASSDYEQFF

V: TRBV7-9
J: TRBJ2-1
size: few
D: TRBD2
DNA: TGTGCCAGCAGCTTAGCGCCTCGCGGGAGTACTGAGCAGTTCTTC
CDR3: CASSLAPRGSTEQFF

V: TRBV6-6
J: TRBJ2-3
size: NA
D: NA
DNA: TGTGCCAGCAGTCCCAAAGGGCCCCAGGATACGCAGTATTTT
CDR3: CASSPKGPQDTQYF

V: TRBV28
J: TRBJ1-2
size: once
D: TRBD1
DNA: TGTGCCAGCAGGGGGACAGGGAAGAACTATGGCTACACCTTC
CDR3: CASRGTGKNYGYTF

V: TRBV19
J: TRBJ2-1
size: many
D: TRBD1
DNA: TGTGCCAGTAGTTCAGCCGGGACAGGGGGCAATGAGCAGTTCTTC
CDR3: CASSSAGTGGNEQFF

V: TRBV10-3
J: TRBJ1-4
size: NA
D: NA
DNA: TGTGCCATCAAGAGGGATGGGGCAACTAATGAAAAACTGTTTTTT
CDR3: CAIKRDGATNEKLFF

V: TRBV2
J: TRBJ2-1
size: NA
D: NA
DNA: TGTGCCAGCAGTGTCTCCCCGCATGAGCAGTTCTTC
CDR3: CASSVSPHEQFF

V: TRBV5-1
J: TRBJ1-4
size: many
D: TRBD1
DNA: TGCGCCAGCAGCCTTACAGGGGGCCGTGAAAAACTGTTTTTT
CDR3: CASSLTGGREKLFF

V: TRBV28
J: TRBJ2-7
size: NA
D: TRBD2
DNA: TGTGCCAGCAAACCTCCCACTAGCGGGGGCTACGAGCAGTACTTC
CDR3: CASKPPTSGGYEQYF

V: TRBV5-5
J: TRBJ2-1
size: few
D: TRBD2
DNA: TGTGCCAGCAGCTTCCTGGGACTAGCTTCACGCTACAATGAGCAGTTCTTC
CDR3: CASSFLGLASRYNEQFF

V: TRBV3-1
J: TRBJ2-7
size: NA
D: NA
DNA: TGTGCCAGCAGCCAAGAACGTATTAGCGGTTCGTACGAGCAGTACTTC
CDR3: CASSQERISGSYEQYF

V: TRBV20-1
J: TRBJ1-1
size: NA
D: TRBD1
DNA: TGCAGTGCTAGGGGACAGGGAGATAGCACTGAAGCTTTCTTT
CDR3: CSARGQGDSTEAFF

V: TRBV20-1
J: TRBJ2-7
size: once
D: TRBD2
DNA: TGCAGTGTGGACAATTTAGGGGCGGGAGTCCTCTCCTACAATGAGCAGTACTTC
CDR3: CSVDNLGAGVLSYNEQYF

V: TRBV29-1
J: TRBJ2-1
size: NA
D: TRBD2
DNA: TGCAGCGTTGAGGATCTAGCGGGAGAGGCGTACAATGAGCAGGTCTTC
CDR3: CSVEDLAGEAYNEQVF

V: TRBV9
J: TRBJ2-1
size: many
D: NA
DNA: TGTGCCAGCAGCCCCGGCCTACACCATGAGCAGTTCTTC
CDR3: CASSPGLHHEQFF

V: TRBV7-9
J: TRBJ2-5
size: few
D: NA
DNA: TGTGCCAGCAGCTCCGTGGCCCACCAGTACTTC
CDR3: CASSSVAHQYF

V: TRBV5-1
J: TRBJ2-7
size: few
D: NA
DNA: TGCGCCAGCAGCTACCGACCGGGACACCCCTACGAGCAGTACTTC
CDR3: CASSYRPGHPYEQYF

V: TRBV7-2
J: TRBJ2-1
size: NA
D: NA
DNA: TGTGCCAGCAGCCCAACGACTGGAAATGAGCAGTTCTTC
CDR3: CASSPTTGNEQFF

V: TRBV2
J: TRBJ2-7
size: NA
D: NA
DNA: TGTGCCAGCACTCCTCAGGGGATTGGCAACGAGCAGTACTTC
CDR3: CASTPQGIGNEQYF

V: TRBV7-2
J: TRBJ2-7
size: NA
D: TRBD2
DNA: TGTGCCAGCAGCTTAGTGCGGGAGGCCTACGAGCAGTACTTC
CDR3: CASSLVREAYEQYF